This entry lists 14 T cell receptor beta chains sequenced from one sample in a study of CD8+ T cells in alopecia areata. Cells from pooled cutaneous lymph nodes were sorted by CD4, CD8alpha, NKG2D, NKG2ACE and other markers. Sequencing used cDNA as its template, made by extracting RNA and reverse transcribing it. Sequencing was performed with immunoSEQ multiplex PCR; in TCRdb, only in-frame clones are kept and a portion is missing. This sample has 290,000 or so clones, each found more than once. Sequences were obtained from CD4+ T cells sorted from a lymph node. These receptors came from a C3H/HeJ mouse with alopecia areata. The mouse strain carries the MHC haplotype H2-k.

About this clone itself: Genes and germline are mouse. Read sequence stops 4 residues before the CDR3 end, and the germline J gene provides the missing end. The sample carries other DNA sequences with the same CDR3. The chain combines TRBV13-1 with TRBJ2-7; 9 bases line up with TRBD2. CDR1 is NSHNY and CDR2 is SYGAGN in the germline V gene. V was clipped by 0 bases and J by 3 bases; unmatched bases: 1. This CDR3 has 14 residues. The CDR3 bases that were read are TGTGCCAGCAGTGATGTACTGGGGGGCTAT. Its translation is CASSDVLGGY. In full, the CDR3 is CASSDVLGGYEQYF.

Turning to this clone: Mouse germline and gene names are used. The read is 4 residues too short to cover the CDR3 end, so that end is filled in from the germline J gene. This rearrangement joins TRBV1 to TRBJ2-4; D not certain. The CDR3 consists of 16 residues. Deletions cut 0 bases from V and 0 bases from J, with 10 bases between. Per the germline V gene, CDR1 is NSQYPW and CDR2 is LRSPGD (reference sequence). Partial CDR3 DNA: TGCACCTGCAGTGCAGATCAGGCGGATAGTCAAAAC. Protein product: CTCSADQADSQN. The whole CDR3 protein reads CTCSADQADSQNTLYF.

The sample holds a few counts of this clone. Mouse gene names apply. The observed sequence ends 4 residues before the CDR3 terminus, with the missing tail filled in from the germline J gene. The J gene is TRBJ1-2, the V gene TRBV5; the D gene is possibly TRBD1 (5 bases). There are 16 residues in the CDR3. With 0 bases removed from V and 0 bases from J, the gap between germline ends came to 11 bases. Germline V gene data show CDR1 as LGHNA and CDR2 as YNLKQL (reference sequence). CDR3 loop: CASSQDSDSANSDYTF. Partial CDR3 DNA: TGTGCCAGCAGCCAAGATAGTGACAGTGCAAACTCC.

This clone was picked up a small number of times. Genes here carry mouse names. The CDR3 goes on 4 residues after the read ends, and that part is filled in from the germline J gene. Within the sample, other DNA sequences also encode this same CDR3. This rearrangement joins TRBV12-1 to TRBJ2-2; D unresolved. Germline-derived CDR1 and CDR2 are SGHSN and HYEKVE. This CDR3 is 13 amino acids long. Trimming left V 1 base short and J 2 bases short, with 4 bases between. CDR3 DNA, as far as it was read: TGTGCCAGCTCTCTTGGGAACACCGGG. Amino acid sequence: CASSLGNTG. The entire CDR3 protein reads CASSLGNTGQLYF.

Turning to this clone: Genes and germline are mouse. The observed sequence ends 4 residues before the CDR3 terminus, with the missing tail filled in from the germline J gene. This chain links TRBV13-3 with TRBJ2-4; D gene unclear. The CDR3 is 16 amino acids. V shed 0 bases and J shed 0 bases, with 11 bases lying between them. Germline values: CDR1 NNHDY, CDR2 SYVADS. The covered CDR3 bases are TGTGCCAGCAGTGATGCAGGCAGGCCTAGTCAAAAC. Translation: CASSDAGRPSQN. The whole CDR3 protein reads CASSDAGRPSQNTLYF.

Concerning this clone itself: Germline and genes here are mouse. Incomplete CDR3 DNA: TGTGCCAGCAGCCCGCACAGGCCCCAAGAC. Residues: CASSPHRPQD. The full CDR3 reads CASSPHRPQDTQYF. The chain links TRBV5 to TRBJ2-5; weak D call: TRBD1 (5 bases). The observed sequence ends 4 residues before the CDR3 terminus, with the missing tail filled in from the germline J gene. Trimming took 4 bases from V and 2 from J, leaving 10 bases between them. The length of the CDR3 is 14 residues. Germline CDR1 reads LGHNA; CDR2 reads YNLKQL (reference sequence).

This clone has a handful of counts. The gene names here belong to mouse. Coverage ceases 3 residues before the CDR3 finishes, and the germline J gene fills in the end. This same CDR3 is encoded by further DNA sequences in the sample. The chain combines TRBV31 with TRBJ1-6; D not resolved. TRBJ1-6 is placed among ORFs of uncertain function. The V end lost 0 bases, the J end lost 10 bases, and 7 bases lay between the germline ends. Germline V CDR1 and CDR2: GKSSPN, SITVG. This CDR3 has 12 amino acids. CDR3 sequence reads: CAWSLWGSPLYF. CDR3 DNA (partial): TGTGCCTGGAGTCTATGGGGATCGCCC.

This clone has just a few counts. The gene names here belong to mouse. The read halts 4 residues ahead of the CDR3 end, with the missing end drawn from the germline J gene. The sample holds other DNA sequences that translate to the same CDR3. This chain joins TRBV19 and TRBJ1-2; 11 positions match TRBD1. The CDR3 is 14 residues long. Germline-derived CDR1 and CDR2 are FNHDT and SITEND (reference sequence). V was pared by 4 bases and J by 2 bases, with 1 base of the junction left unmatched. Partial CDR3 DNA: TGTGCCAGCAGTGGGGACAGGGGGAACTCC. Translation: CASSGDRGNS. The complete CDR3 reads CASSGDRGNSDYTF.

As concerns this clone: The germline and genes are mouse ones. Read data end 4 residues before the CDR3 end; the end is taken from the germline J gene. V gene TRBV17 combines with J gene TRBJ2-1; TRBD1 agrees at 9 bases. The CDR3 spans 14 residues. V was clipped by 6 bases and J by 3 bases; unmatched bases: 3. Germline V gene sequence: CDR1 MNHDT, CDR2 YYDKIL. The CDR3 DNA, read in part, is TGTGCTAGCAGGCCGGGACAGGGCTATGCT. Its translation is CASRPGQGYA. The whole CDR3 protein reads CASRPGQGYAEQFF.

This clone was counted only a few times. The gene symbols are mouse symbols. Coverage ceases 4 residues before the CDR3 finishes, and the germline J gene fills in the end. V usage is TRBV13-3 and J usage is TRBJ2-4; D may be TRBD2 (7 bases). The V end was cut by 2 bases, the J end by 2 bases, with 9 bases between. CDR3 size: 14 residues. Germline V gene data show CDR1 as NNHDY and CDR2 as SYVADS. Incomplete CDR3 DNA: TGTGCCAGCAGTGACTGGGGGCTTCAAAAC. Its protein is CASSDWGLQN. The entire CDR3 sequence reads CASSDWGLQNTLYF.

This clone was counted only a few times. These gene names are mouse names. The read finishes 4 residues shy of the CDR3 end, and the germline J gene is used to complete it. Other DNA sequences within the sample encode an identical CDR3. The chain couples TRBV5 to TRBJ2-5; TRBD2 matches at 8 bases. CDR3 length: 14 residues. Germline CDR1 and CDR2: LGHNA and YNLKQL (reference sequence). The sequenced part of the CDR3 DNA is TGTGCCAGCAGCCAAGAGGGGGGGCGAGAC. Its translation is CASSQEGGRD. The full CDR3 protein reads CASSQEGGRDTQYF.

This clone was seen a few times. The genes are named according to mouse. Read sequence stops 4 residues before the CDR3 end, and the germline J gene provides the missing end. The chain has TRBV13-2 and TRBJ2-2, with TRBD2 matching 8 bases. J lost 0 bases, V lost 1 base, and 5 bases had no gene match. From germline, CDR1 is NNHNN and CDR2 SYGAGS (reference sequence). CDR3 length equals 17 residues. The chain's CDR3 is CASGDLGGLTNTGQLYF. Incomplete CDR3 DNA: TGTGCCAGCGGTGATCTGGGGGGCCTAACAAACACCGGG.

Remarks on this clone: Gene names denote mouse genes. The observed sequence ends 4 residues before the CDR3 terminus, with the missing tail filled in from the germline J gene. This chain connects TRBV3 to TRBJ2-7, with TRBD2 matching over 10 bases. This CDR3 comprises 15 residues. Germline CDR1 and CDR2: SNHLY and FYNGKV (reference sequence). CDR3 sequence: CASSLEGTGEYEQYF. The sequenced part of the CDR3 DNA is TGTGCCAGCAGCTTAGAGGGGACTGGGGAATAT.

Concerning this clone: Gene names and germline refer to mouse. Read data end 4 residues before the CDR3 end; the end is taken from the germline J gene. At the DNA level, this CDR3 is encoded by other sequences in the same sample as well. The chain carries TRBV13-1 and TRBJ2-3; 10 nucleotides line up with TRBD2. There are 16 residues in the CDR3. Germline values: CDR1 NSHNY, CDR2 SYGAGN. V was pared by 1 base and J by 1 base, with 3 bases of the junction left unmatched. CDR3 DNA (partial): TGTGCCAGCAGTGATCCCGGACTGGGGGGTGCAGAA. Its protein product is CASSDPGLGGAE. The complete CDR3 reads CASSDPGLGGAETLYF.